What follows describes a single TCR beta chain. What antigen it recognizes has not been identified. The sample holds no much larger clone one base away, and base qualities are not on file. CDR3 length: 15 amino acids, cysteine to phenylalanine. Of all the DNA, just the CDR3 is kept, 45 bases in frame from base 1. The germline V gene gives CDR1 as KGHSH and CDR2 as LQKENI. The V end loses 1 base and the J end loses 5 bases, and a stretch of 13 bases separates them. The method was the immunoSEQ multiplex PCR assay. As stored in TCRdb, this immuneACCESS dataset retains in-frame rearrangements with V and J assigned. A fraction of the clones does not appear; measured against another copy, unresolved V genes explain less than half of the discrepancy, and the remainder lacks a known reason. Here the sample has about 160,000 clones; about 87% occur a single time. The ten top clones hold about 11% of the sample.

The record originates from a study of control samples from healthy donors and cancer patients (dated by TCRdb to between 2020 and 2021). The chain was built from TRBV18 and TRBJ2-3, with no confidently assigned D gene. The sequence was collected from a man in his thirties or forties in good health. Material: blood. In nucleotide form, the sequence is TGTGCCAGCTCACCACAAGTTGGTGGTGGAGATACGCAGTATTTT. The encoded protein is CASSPQVGGGDTQYF.